This entry lists 27 T cell receptor beta chains sequenced from one sample in a study of blood T cells in healthy people across ages. A J-beta primer mix and a sample-barcoded 5' primer were used in a second PCR of roughly 6 to 11 cycles. MiXCR, run by TCRdb on the 5' RACE reads, gives a single entry per CDR3 protein. The sample shows about 650,000 distinct CDR3 sequences, less than 40% of them seen only once. Input material: blood. The source is a woman at least 80 years old in good health.

This clonotype was recorded a few times. Since a much larger clone is just one base distant, this may be a read error. The chain combines TRBV9 with TRBJ2-6; 7 nucleotides align to TRBD2. Looked up from germline, CDR1 is SGDLS and CDR2 is YYNGEE. The CDR3 loop spans 15 amino acids. The CDR3 protein is CASSGGGFGANVRTF. In nucleotides, the CDR3 is TGTGCCAGCAGCGGCGGGGGATTTGGGGCCAACGTCCGGACTTTC.

This clonotype was seen repeatedly, ten times or more. The V call is TRBV6-2 or TRBV6-3, the J call TRBJ2-5; 9 bases line up with TRBD2. V shed 4 bases and J 1 base; nucleotides not matched to a gene: 4. Germline CDR1 reads MNHEY; CDR2 reads SVGEGT. The CDR3 has 15 amino acids. CDR3 in amino acids: CASSFSGGLQETQYF. As DNA, the CDR3 is TGTGCCAGCAGTTTTAGCGGGGGCCTCCAAGAGACCCAGTACTTC.

This clonotype was recorded many times. The chain uses TRBV20-1 and TRBJ1-1, with D uncertain. Per germline, CDR1 DFQATT and CDR2 SNEGSKA (reference sequence). The CDR3 totals 14 residues. The V gene lost 0 bases and the J gene lost 2 bases, with 10 bases spanning the gap. The DNA for the CDR3 is TGCAGTGCTAGAGATCTCGTGCGTAACACTGAAGCTTTCTTT. Encoded protein: CSARDLVRNTEAFF.

This clonotype was seen at least ten times. This sequence joins TRBV7-9 and TRBJ2-2; 7 bases agree with TRBD1. Germline CDR1 and CDR2: SEHNR and FQNEAQ (reference sequence). The trim removed 6 bases at V and 2 bases at J, leaving 3 bases unmatched. This CDR3 spans 14 amino acids. CDR3 nucleotides: TGTGCCAGCAGACCAGGGGGAAACACCGGGGAGCTGTTTTTT. This sequence encodes CASRPGGNTGELFF.

The chain is built from TRBV10-2 and TRBJ2-4, with 7 bases identical to TRBD1. Matching the DNA end better, TRBJ2-5 makes the J call doubtful. In germline, CDR1 is WSHSY, CDR2 SAAADI. CDR3 length: 13 residues. CDR3 nucleotides: TGCGCCAGCGGGGGACAGAACCAAGAGACCCAGTACTTC. This codes for CASGGQNQETQYF.

This clonotype was counted only a few times. The rearrangement uses TRBV20-1 and TRBJ2-2, with a possible D match to TRBD2 (5 bases). Deletions cut 6 bases from V and 6 bases from J, with 11 bases between. This CDR3 region has 12 residues. CDR1 is DFQATT, CDR2 SNEGSKA, per germline (reference sequence). CDR3: CSAEGSAGELFF. CDR3 in DNA: TGCAGTGCCGAGGGCAGCGCCGGGGAGCTGTTTTTT.

This clonotype was found a few times. This chain uses TRBV9 with TRBJ2-2; 7 bases line up with TRBD2. This CDR3 is 16 amino acids long. The V segment lost 3 bases and the J segment 0 bases; nucleotides outside the gene matches: 5. Germline assignment: CDR1 SGDLS and CDR2 YYNGEE. CDR3 DNA: TGTGCCAGCAGCGCGACTAGCCTCGCGAACACCGGGGAGCTGTTTTTT. Its translation is CASSATSLANTGELFF.

The genes are TRBV15 and TRBJ2-2, with D possibly matching TRBD1 (6 bases). The CDR3 length is 14 residues. Trimming took off 5 bases at V and 6 bases at J, with 13 bases between the two ends. Germline values: CDR1 LNHNV, CDR2 YYDKDF (reference sequence). The CDR3 protein is CATSHYRESGELFF. CDR3 nucleotides: TGTGCCACCAGCCACTACAGGGAATCCGGGGAGCTGTTTTTT.

The chain links TRBV12-3 or TRBV12-4 to TRBJ2-5; 7 nucleotides line up with TRBD1. The CDR3 sequence is 13 residues long. The trim removed 10 bases at V and 1 base at J, leaving 6 bases unmatched. CDR3 sequence: CATTGQVQETQYF. The CDR3 region has the DNA TGTGCCACGACAGGACAGGTCCAAGAGACCCAGTACTTC.

This clonotype showed up many times. The CDR3 nucleotides read TGTGCCAGCAGCTTAACCCGCGGAGGCCGGCATCAGCCCCAGCATTTT. Translated, it gives CASSLTRGGRHQPQHF. The rearrangement joins TRBV7-2 to TRBJ1-5, with D unclear. Per the germline V gene, CDR1 is SGHTA and CDR2 is FQGNSA. V lost 2 bases to trimming and J lost 5 bases, with 16 bases between them. This CDR3 has 16 amino acids.

This clonotype has at least ten counts. V is TRBV7-3 and J is TRBJ2-3, with 7 nucleotides matching TRBD2. V dropped 5 bases and J dropped 5; count of bases not matched to a gene: 13. The CDR3 runs 16 residues. Germline CDR1 and CDR2: SGHTA and FQGTGA. CDR3 protein: CASSPMGTNPGDTQYF. The DNA for the CDR3 is TGTGCCAGCAGCCCCATGGGGACTAATCCGGGAGATACGCAGTATTTT.

The sample holds many counts of this clonotype. V usage is TRBV5-1 and J usage is TRBJ1-2, with 7 bases fitting TRBD1. Trimming at V came to 4 bases and at J to 7 bases, leaving 4 bases not matched to a gene. CDR1 is SGHRS, CDR2 YFSETQ, per germline. This CDR3 contains 12 residues. CDR3 bases: TGCGCCAGCAGCCGGACAGGCGGTGGCTACACCTTC. This encodes CASSRTGGGYTF. The full variable domain, in which reference TRBV5-1 and TRBJ1-2 provide the parts outside the CDR3, is KAGVTQTPRYLIKTRGQQVTLSCSPISGHRSVSWYQQTPGQGLQFLFEYFSETQRNKGNFPGRFSGRQFSNSRSEMNVSTLELGDSALYLCASSRTGGGYTFGSGTRLTVV.

The V call is TRBV7-8, the J call TRBJ1-5; 9 bases fit TRBD1. V gave up 1 base and J gave up 0 bases; unmatched junction bases: 1. This CDR3 has 16 residues. Germline loops: CDR1 SGHVS, CDR2 FQNEAQ. The CDR3 sequence: CASSLDRGHSNQPQHF. The CDR3 DNA reads as TGTGCCAGCAGCTTAGACAGGGGGCATAGCAATCAGCCCCAGCATTTT.

This clonotype was seen a few times. DNA for the CDR3: TGTGCCAGCAGCCTTCGAGGCTATGAAGCTTTCTTT. Amino acids: CASSLRGYEAFF. V and J are TRBV7-2 and TRBJ1-1; D ambiguous. V lost 5 bases and J lost 7, with 11 bases in between. The CDR3 is 12 amino acids. Germline CDR1 is SGHTA and CDR2 is FQGNSA.

Details on this clonotype: A much larger clone sits a single nucleotide away, making a read error possible. This sequence joins TRBV7-9 and TRBJ2-7; D may correspond to TRBD1 or TRBD2 (5 bases each). Near its end, the DNA agrees better with TRBJ2-5, so the J call may be wrong. Germline V gives CDR1 SEHNR, CDR2 FQNEAQ (reference sequence). The CDR3 has 14 residues. CDR3 region: CASSLTGRGETQYF. CDR3 DNA: TGTGCCAGCAGCTTAACAGGCCGGGGAGAGACCCAGTACTTC.

The rearrangement joins TRBV18 to TRBJ1-1; D uncertain. The CDR3 length is 13 residues. The germline gives CDR1 KGHSH, CDR2 LQKENI. Trimming pared 4 bases from V and 0 bases from J, leaving 6 bases between. The DNA for the CDR3 is TGTGCCAGCTCACAAACCATGAACACTGAAGCTTTCTTT. Amino acid sequence: CASSQTMNTEAFF.

This clonotype was counted at least ten times. The rearrangement joins TRBV28 to TRBJ2-7; D gene uncertain. CDR3 length equals 13 residues. Germline V gene sequence: CDR1 MDHEN, CDR2 SYDVKM. Trimming left V 6 bases short and J 4 bases short, with 13 bases between. Written as DNA, the CDR3 is TGTGCCAGCAGCCGTACGCCAAAGTACGAGCAGTACTTC. The encoded protein is CASSRTPKYEQYF.

This clonotype was counted between two and nine times. Just one base apart from a much larger clone, this may be a read error. This chain connects TRBV5-1 to TRBJ2-1; 10 positions match TRBD2. Trimming at V came to 3 bases and at J to 7 bases, leaving 7 bases not matched to a gene. Germline CDR1 is SGHRS and CDR2 is YFSETQ. The CDR3 is made up of 15 amino acids. The CDR3 is CASSWVSGGSNEQFF. The CDR3 DNA follows: TGCGCCAGCAGCTGGGTTAGCGGGGGGAGTAATGAGCAGTTCTTC.

Only a few counts were recorded for this clonotype. V is TRBV7-9 and J is TRBJ1-5; 8 nucleotides match TRBD1. CDR1 and CDR2 from the germline V gene are SEHNR and FQNEAQ (reference sequence). The V gene end was trimmed by 4 bases and the J gene end by 6 bases; junction bases not matched to a gene: 5. This CDR3 region has 14 residues. The CDR3 nucleotides read TGTGCCAGCAGCTCGACAGGGGCGCGTCAGCCCCAGCATTTT. Its protein is CASSSTGARQPQHF.

This chain links TRBV19 with TRBJ2-1; 7 nucleotides agree with TRBD2. The germline V gene encodes CDR1 LNHDA and CDR2 SQIVND (reference sequence). There are 11 residues in the CDR3. V dropped 3 bases and J dropped 14; count of bases not matched to a gene: 4. DNA for the CDR3: TGTGCCAGTAGTATCCGGACTAGGAAGTTCTTC. Its protein is CASSIRTRKFF.

Of note for this clonotype: Just one base apart from a much larger clone, this may be a read error. The chain combines TRBV7-8 with TRBJ1-2; D perhaps matches TRBD1 (5 bases). In germline, CDR1 is SGHVS, CDR2 FQNEAQ. V was trimmed by 5 bases and J by 7 bases, leaving 14 bases between them. CDR3 length: 13 residues. The CDR3 sequence: CASSRKRQTGYTF. Written as DNA, the CDR3 is TGTGCCAGCAGCCGAAAAAGACAGACTGGCTACACCTTC.

Notes on this clonotype: The junction and the germline gene differ at one end; a read error may be behind it. V is TRBV5-4 and J is TRBJ2-3; D is unclear. The CDR3 length is 13 residues. The germline V gene has CDR1 SGHNT and CDR2 YYREEE (reference sequence). The CDR3 nucleotides read TGTGCCGGCAGCCCGCCTAGCACAGATACGCAGTATTTT. Its translation: CAGSPPSTDTQYF.

V and J are TRBV7-8 and TRBJ1-3; TRBD1 might be the D (5 bases). This CDR3 has 15 residues. CDR1 is SGHVS, CDR2 FQNEAQ, per germline. V shed 2 bases and J shed 4 bases, with 12 bases lying between them. Written as DNA, the CDR3 is TGTGCCAGCAGCTTAAACAGGCAGTCCGGAAACACCATATATTTT. Translation: CASSLNRQSGNTIYF.

The chain recombines TRBV5-1 with TRBJ2-2, with a tentative D call TRBD1 (6 bases). Looked up from germline, CDR1 is SGHRS and CDR2 is YFSETQ. The CDR3 covers 16 residues. V lost 1 base to trimming and J lost 2 bases, with 12 bases between them. CDR3 sequence: CASSLFPGANTGELFF. The CDR3 DNA sequence: TGCGCCAGCAGCTTGTTCCCAGGGGCAAACACCGGGGAGCTGTTTTTT.

Many counts were recorded for this clonotype. This chain uses TRBV12-3 or TRBV12-4 with TRBJ1-6, with D perhaps matching TRBD1 (5 bases). With 2 bases removed from V and 7 bases from J, the gap between germline ends came to 9 bases. This CDR3 has 14 amino acids. Here the CDR3 DNA reads TGTGCCAGCAGTTTAAGCCAGGGAAATTCACCCCTCCACTTT. Its protein is CASSLSQGNSPLHF.

This clonotype appeared a single time. A much larger clone is a single base away; this may be a read error. The chain couples TRBV4-3 to TRBJ1-2; D is possibly TRBD1 (5 bases). CDR3 size: 15 residues. Trimming left V 2 bases short and J 5 bases short, with 15 bases between. Germline CDR1 and CDR2: LGHNA and YSLEER. The CDR3 sequence: CASSQTPKTEYGYTF. As DNA, the CDR3 is TGCGCCAGCAGCCAAACCCCTAAGACAGAGTATGGCTACACCTTC.

Many counts were recorded for this clonotype. This chain connects TRBV20-1 to TRBJ1-1; D possibly corresponds to TRBD1 (5 bases). Germline V gene data show CDR1 as DFQATT and CDR2 as SNEGSKA (reference sequence). V was pared by 0 bases and J by 0 bases, with 14 bases between. The CDR3 is 16 amino acids. CDR3 in DNA: TGCAGTGCTAGAGATCTAAGGGGCAGGCTGAACACTGAAGCTTTCTTT. Protein product: CSARDLRGRLNTEAFF.